The 6 T cell receptor beta chains presented below share a single source sample, sequenced in a study of cytomegalovirus exposure and HLA in healthy donors. With 60 Vbeta and 13 Jbeta primers, the PCR was carried out. The data were produced by immunoSEQ multiplex PCR, yet TCRdb's version contains in-frame clones alone and is incomplete. This table holds approximately 89,000 clones, more than 70% found once. Input material: PBMCs. All receptors come from a man in his thirties or forties in good health and CMV-seronegative.

This clone was seen only once. The chain recombines TRBV4-3 with TRBJ2-5, with a tentative D call TRBD1 (5 bases). The CDR3 covers 15 residues. Germline lookup yields CDR1 LGHNA and CDR2 YSLEER. The V end was cut by 4 bases, the J end by 2 bases, with 14 bases between. The chain's CDR3 is CASSPLGQGQETQYF. CDR3 in DNA: TGCGCCAGCAGCCCCCTCGGGCAGGGACAAGAGACCCAGTACTTC.

CDR3 loop: CASSPGRGRVWDSPLHF. CDR3 nucleotide sequence: TGTGCCAGCTCACCAGGGAGAGGGAGAGTCTGGGATTCACCCCTCCACTTT. V and J are TRBV18 and TRBJ1-6; D is unresolved. The CDR3 length is 17 residues. Germline V gene sequence: CDR1 KGHSH, CDR2 LQKENI. V gave up 2 bases and J gave up 8 bases, with 19 bases separating them.

The chain is built from TRBV28 and TRBJ2-1, with 9 bases identical to TRBD1. The CDR3 is 15 amino acids. J was trimmed by 8 bases and V by 4 bases; bases with no gene match: 9. Germline V gene data show CDR1 as MDHEN and CDR2 as SYDVKM. The CDR3 coding sequence is TGTGCCAGCAGTTCGTCCGGGACAGGGTTCGATGAGCAGTTCTTC. It codes for CASSSSGTGFDEQFF.

This clone was seen just once. The CDR3 here is CASSPSDRVNQPQHF. CDR3 nucleotides: TGTGCCAGCAGTCCGTCTGACAGGGTGAATCAGCCCCAGCATTTT. The chain has TRBV28 and TRBJ1-5, with 7 bases aligning to TRBD1. The J segment lost 4 bases and the V segment lost 5 bases, leaving 8 bases of the junction unmatched. The CDR3 has 15 residues. From germline, CDR1 is MDHEN and CDR2 SYDVKM.

This sequence joins TRBV30 and TRBJ2-1; TRBD1 is a possible D gene (6 bases). CDR1 is GTSNPN and CDR2 is SVGIG in the germline V gene (reference sequence). This CDR3 has 12 amino acids. Trimming left V 0 bases short and J 8 bases short, with 8 bases between. Here the CDR3 reads CAWSVQGDEQFF. In nucleotides, the CDR3 is TGTGCCTGGAGTGTACAGGGCGATGAGCAGTTCTTC.

The rearrangement joins TRBV4-1 to TRBJ1-6; a weak D match, TRBD1 (6 bases). The V gene's germline CDR1 is MGHRA and CDR2 YSYEKL. V lost 1 base to trimming and J lost 5 bases, with 15 bases between them. The CDR3 spans 17 residues. CDR3 nucleotides: TGCGCCAGCAGCCAAGCAATATTAGGGGGAAATAATTCACCCCTCCACTTT. Translated, it gives CASSQAILGGNNSPLHF.